This T cell receptor (beta chain) appears in the sequencing data of a study of naive and memory T cell subsets. Whole-study results and caveats: In CD4 and CD8 cells, diversity dropped from naive through EMRA.

An equimolar mix of two oligonucleotides served as the beta constant-region primer for TRBC1 and TRBC2. Nested alpha and beta constant-region primers with the SP2 primer drove four PCR rounds on ligated cDNA. TCRdb passed the UMI-ligation and nested PCR reads through MiXCR, listing each CDR3 protein once. This sample has tens of thousands of distinct CDR3 sequences; 8.5% to 10% occur once, and the top ten carry 22%. CDR1 is SGHKS, CDR2 YYEKEE, per germline (reference sequence). The CDR3 is 17 residues long. V lost 0 bases, J lost 0 bases, and 16 bases lay in between. Points on this clonotype: Its antigen is undetermined.

V is TRBV5-5 and J is TRBJ2-7; maybe TRBD2 (6 bases). The receptor's source is a human donor in good health. The specimen sequenced was central memory CD8+ T cells from blood. The CDR3 region is CASSLGYPLANSYEQYF. The DNA of the CDR3 is TGTGCCAGCAGCTTGGGATATCCTCTAGCGAACTCCTACGAGCAGTACTTC.